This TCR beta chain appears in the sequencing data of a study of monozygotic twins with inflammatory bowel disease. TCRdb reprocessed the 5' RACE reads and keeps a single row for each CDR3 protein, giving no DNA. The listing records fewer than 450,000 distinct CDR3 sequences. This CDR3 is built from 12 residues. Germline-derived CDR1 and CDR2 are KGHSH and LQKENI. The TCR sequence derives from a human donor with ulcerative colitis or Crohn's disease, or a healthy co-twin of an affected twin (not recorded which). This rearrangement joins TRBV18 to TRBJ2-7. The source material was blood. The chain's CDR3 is CASSPSEYEQYF.